These 9 T cell receptor beta chains were all obtained from the same sample, sequenced in a study of T-cell reconstitution after alpha-beta-depleted transplantation in children. The library targeted TCRbeta and was prepared with unique molecular identifiers. TCRdb re-called the PCR reads with MiXCR, one entry per CDR3 protein. The sample shows hundreds of thousands of distinct CDR3 sequences, under 20% of them seen only once. The sample consisted of PBMCs, mostly from graft donor cells, taken 360 days after TCRalphabeta/CD19-depleted stem cell transplant. These receptors were collected from a male patient between 2 and 10 years old who had a stem cell transplant for acute lymphoblastic leukemia, so the T cells may come from the graft donor.

V usage is TRBV5-1 and J usage is TRBJ2-7, with 8 positions matching TRBD1. The CDR3 is 15 residues long. CDR1 is SGHRS and CDR2 is YFSETQ in the germline V gene. V lost 0 bases, J lost 2 bases, and 4 bases stayed unmatched. The CDR3 sequence is CASSLDRTGPYEQYF. CDR3 bases: TGCGCCAGCAGCTTGGATCGGACAGGGCCCTACGAGCAGTACTTC.

This clonotype has just a few counts. The chain's CDR3 is CASSPPPGTSGVYNEQFF. The CDR3 DNA sequence: TGTGCCAGCAGCCCCCCCCCCGGGACTAGCGGGGTTTACAATGAGCAGTTCTTC. The genes are TRBV7-2 and TRBJ2-1, with 13 nucleotides matching TRBD2. Germline CDR1 SGHTA, CDR2 FQGNSA. There are 18 residues in the CDR3. The V segment lost 5 bases and the J segment 4 bases; nucleotides outside the gene matches: 11.

This clonotype has just a few counts. The chain joins TRBV6-5 to TRBJ2-7, with 11 bases aligning to TRBD2. Trimming at V came to 2 bases and at J to 3 bases, leaving 6 bases not matched to a gene. This CDR3 is 16 amino acids long. CDR1 and CDR2 from the germline V gene are MNHEY and SVGAGI. CDR3 residues: CASSYSTSGSHYEQYF. For the CDR3, the DNA is TGTGCCAGCAGTTACAGTACTAGCGGGAGCCACTACGAGCAGTACTTC.

This clonotype was observed at least ten times. The J gene is TRBJ1-5, the V gene TRBV20-1; maybe TRBD1 (6 bases). In germline, CDR1 is DFQATT, CDR2 SNEGSKA (reference sequence). Trimming shortened V by 2 bases and J by 0 bases, and 8 bases separated the two germline ends. The CDR3 covers 14 residues. The CDR3 spells CSARRGNSNQPQHF. The CDR3 DNA sequence: TGCAGTGCTAGAAGGGGGAATAGCAATCAGCCCCAGCATTTT.

This clonotype was counted only a few times. This chain connects TRBV5-1 to TRBJ2-7, with a tentative D call TRBD2 (6 bases). Germline-derived CDR1 and CDR2 are SGHRS and YFSETQ. The CDR3 sequence is 14 residues long. V lost 0 bases and J 3 bases, leaving 10 bases between the germline ends. The CDR3 DNA reads as TGCGCCAGCAGCTTGGAAGGAGCGGGCTACGAGCAGTACTTC. Residues: CASSLEGAGYEQYF.

The chain uses TRBV4-3 and TRBJ2-3, with TRBD1 as a possible D gene (7 bases). The germline gives CDR1 LGHNA, CDR2 YSLEER. CDR3 length: 14 residues. V lost 3 bases and J lost 6, with 13 bases in between. CDR3 DNA sequence: TGCGCCAGCAGCCAGGGCAGGGGGAGGGATACGCAGTATTTT. Protein product: CASSQGRGRDTQYF.

The chain is built from TRBV10-3 and TRBJ2-5; 8 positions match TRBD2. The V gene end was trimmed by 3 bases and the J gene end by 1 base; junction bases not matched to a gene: 1. The germline V gene encodes CDR1 ENHRY and CDR2 SYGVKD. The CDR3 totals 14 residues. The CDR3 region is CAISEGLAQETQYF. CDR3 nucleotide sequence: TGTGCCATCAGTGAAGGACTAGCCCAAGAGACCCAGTACTTC.

The J gene is TRBJ2-7, the V gene TRBV4-1, with TRBD1 as a possible D gene (5 bases). V shed 3 bases and J shed 0 bases, with 9 bases lying between them. This CDR3 is 14 amino acids long. Germline values: CDR1 MGHRA, CDR2 YSYEKL. The CDR3 DNA reads as TGCGCCAGCAGCCAGAGACAGATCTCCTACGAGCAGTACTTC. Amino acids: CASSQRQISYEQYF.

The chain employs TRBV5-1 and TRBJ2-7; unclear D gene. Per germline, CDR1 SGHRS and CDR2 YFSETQ. CDR3 size: 13 residues. Deletions cut 0 bases from V and 3 bases from J, with 7 bases between. CDR3 DNA: TGCGCCAGCAGCTTGGAGCCGGGCTACGAGCAGTACTTC. Protein product: CASSLEPGYEQYF. Complete variable domain (other parts from reference TRBV5-1 and TRBJ2-7): KAGVTQTPRYLIKTRGQQVTLSCSPISGHRSVSWYQQTPGQGLQFLFEYFSETQRNKGNFPGRFSGRQFSNSRSEMNVSTLELGDSALYLCASSLEPGYEQYFGPGTRLTVT.